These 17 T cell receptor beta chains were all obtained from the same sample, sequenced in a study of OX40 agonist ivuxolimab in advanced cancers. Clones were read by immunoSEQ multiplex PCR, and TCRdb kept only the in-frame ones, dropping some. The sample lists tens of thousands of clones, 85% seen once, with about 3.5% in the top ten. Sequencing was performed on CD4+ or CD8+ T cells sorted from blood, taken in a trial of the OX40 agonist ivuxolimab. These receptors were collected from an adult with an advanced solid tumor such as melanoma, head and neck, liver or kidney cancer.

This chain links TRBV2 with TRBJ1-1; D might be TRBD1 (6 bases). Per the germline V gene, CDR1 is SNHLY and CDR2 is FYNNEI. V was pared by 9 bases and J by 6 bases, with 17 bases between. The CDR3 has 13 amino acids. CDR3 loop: CASGAIGGSEAFF. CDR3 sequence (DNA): TGTGCCAGTGGGGCCATAGGGGGATCTGAAGCTTTCTTT.

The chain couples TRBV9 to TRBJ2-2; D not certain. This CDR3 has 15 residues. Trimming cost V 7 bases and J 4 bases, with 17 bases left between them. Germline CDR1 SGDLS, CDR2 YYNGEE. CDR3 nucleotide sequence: TGTGCCAGCCTCCGAGGAGAGGCCTTCACCGGGGAGCTGTTTTTT. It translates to CASLRGEAFTGELFF.

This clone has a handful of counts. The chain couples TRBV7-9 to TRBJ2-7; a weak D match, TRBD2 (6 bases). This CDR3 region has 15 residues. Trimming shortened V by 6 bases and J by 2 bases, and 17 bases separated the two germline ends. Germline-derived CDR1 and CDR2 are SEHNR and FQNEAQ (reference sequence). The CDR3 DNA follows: TGTGCCAGCAGGGGGCCCCGGGACTCCGCCTACGAGCAGTACTTC. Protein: CASRGPRDSAYEQYF.

The CDR3 nucleotides are TGTGCCAGCAGTGTCACGTACCAGTTTTACCCCTACAATGAGCAGTTCTTC. Translation: CASSVTYQFYPYNEQFF. The V gene is TRBV6-4, the J gene TRBJ2-1, with D unresolved. Trimming took 4 bases from V and 2 from J, leaving 18 bases between them. Germline CDR1 is MRHNA and CDR2 is SNTAGT. The CDR3 runs to 17 residues.

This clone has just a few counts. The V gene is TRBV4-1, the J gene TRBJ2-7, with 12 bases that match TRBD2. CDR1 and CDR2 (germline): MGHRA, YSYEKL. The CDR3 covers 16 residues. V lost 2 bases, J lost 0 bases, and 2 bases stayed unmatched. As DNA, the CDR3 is TGCGCCAGCAGCCAATCGACTAGCGGGAGCTCCTACGAGCAGTACTTC. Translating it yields CASSQSTSGSSYEQYF.

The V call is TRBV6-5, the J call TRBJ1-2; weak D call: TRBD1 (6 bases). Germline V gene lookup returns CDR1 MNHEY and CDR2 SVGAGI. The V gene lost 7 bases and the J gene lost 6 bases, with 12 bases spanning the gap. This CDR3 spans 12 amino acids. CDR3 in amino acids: CASTTGRDGYTF. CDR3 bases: TGTGCCAGCACGACAGGAAGAGATGGCTACACCTTC.

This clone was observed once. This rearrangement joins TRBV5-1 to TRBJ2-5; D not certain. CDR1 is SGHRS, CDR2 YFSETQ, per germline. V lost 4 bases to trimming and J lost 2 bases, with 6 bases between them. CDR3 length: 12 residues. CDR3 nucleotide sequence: TGCGCCAGCAGCCCCGGACAAGAGACCCAGTACTTC. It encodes CASSPGQETQYF.

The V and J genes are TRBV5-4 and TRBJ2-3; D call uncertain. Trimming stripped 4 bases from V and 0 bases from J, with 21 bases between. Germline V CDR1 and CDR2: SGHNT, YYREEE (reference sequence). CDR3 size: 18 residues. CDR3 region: CASSPDVGWGSSTDTQYF. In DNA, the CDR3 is TGTGCCAGCAGCCCAGACGTGGGGTGGGGATCTAGCACAGATACGCAGTATTTT.

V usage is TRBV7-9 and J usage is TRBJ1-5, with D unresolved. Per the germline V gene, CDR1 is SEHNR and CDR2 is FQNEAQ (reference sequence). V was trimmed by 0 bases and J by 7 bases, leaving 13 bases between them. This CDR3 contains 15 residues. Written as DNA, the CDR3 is TGTGCCAGCAGCTTAGCGACGGACCCGAGGCAGCCCCAGCATTTT. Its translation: CASSLATDPRQPQHF.

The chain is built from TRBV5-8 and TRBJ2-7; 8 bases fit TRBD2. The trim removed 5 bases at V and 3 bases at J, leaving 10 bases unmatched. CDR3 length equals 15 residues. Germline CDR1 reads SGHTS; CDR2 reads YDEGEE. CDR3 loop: CASSFQTSVYYEQYF. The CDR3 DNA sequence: TGTGCCAGCAGTTTTCAGACTAGCGTTTACTACGAGCAGTACTTC. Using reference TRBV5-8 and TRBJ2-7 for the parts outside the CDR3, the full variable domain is EAGVTQSPTHLIKTRGQQATLRCSPISGHTSVYWYQQALGLGLQFLLWYDEGEERNRGNFPPRFSGRQFPNYSSELNVNALELEDSALYLCASSFQTSVYYEQYFGPGTRLTVT.

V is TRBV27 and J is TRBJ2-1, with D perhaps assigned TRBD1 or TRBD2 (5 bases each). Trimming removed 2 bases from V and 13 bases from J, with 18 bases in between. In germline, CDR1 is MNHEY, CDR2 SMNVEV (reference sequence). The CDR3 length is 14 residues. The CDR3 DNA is TGTGCCAGCAGTTTAATGGGGCTATTCGGGGCTCAGTTCTTC. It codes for CASSLMGLFGAQFF.

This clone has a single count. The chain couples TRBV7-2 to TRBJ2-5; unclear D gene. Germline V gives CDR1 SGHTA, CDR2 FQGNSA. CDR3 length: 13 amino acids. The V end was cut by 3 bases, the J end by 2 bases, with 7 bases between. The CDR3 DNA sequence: TGTGCCAGCAGCTTTGTAGCACAAGAGACCCAGTACTTC. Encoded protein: CASSFVAQETQYF.

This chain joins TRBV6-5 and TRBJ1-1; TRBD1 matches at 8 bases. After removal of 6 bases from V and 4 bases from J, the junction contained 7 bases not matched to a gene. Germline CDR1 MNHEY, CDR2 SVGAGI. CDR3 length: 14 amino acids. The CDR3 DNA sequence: TGTGCCAGCAGAGACAGGGGCGGGGGCACTGAAGCTTTCTTT. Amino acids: CASRDRGGGTEAFF.

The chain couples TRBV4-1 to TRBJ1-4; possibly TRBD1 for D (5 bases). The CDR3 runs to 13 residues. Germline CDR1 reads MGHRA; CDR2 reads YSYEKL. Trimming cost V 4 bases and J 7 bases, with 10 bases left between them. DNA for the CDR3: TGCGCCAGCAGCCCGGGACTGCTTGAAAAACTGTTTTTT. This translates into CASSPGLLEKLFF.

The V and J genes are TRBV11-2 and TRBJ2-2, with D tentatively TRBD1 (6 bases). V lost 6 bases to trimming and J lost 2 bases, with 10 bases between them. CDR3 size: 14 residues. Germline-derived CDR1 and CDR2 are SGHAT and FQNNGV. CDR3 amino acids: CASSTGINTGELFF. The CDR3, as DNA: TGTGCCAGCAGTACAGGGATCAACACCGGGGAGCTGTTTTTT.

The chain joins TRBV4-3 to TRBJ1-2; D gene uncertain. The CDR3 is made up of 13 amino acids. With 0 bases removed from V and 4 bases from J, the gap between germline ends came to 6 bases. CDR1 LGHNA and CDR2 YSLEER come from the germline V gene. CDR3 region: CASSQDYGYGYTF. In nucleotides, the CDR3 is TGCGCCAGCAGCCAAGACTACGGCTATGGCTACACCTTC.

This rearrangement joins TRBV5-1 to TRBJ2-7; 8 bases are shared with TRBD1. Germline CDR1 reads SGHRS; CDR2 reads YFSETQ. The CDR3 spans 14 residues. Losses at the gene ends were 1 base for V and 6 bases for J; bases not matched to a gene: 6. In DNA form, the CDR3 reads TGCGCCAGCAGCTTGACAGGGGGGTTCAGCGAGCAGTACTTC. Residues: CASSLTGGFSEQYF.